Each of the 16 T cell receptor beta chains below was sequenced from the same sample in a study of T cell responses to AZD1222 COVID-19 vaccine. Profiled with immunoSEQ multiplex PCR; TCRdb holds only in-frame clones, not every one. The table includes about 120,000 clones, roughly 80% detected once. This specimen was peripheral blood, taken on day 0 of AZD1222 vaccination. The source of these receptors is an adult in good health.

This rearrangement joins TRBV24-1 to TRBJ2-7; 9 nucleotides line up with TRBD1. Trimming cost V 8 bases and J 1 base; bases outside gene matches: 8. Germline CDR1 KGHDR, CDR2 SFDVKD. The CDR3 is made up of 15 amino acids. The CDR3 DNA sequence: TGTGCCACCACGGGACAGGGTCAGGGGTCCTACGAGCAGTACTTC. Residues: CATTGQGQGSYEQYF.

Here the CDR3 reads CAVLQGRGLDQPQHF. For the CDR3, the DNA is TGTGCCGTGCTCCAGGGAAGGGGGCTGGATCAGCCCCAGCATTTT. The rearrangement uses TRBV6-5 and TRBJ1-5, with 7 bases fitting TRBD1. CDR1 is MNHEY, CDR2 SVGAGI, per germline. V lost 11 bases, J lost 5 bases, and 15 bases stayed unmatched. The CDR3 runs to 15 residues.

This clone has just one count. The chain employs TRBV4-1 and TRBJ1-2; 9 nucleotides line up with TRBD1. The V gene end was trimmed by 10 bases and the J gene end by 8 bases; junction bases not matched to a gene: 8. CDR1 and CDR2 (germline): MGHRA, YSYEKL. The CDR3 sequence is 12 residues long. For the CDR3, the DNA is TGCGCCACCTTGGGACAGGGAGGCGGCTACACCTTC. Translated, it gives CATLGQGGGYTF.

As for this clone: A read error may produce the germline difference seen at one junction end. This sequence joins TRBV18 and TRBJ2-5; TRBD2 might be the D (5 bases). There are 16 residues in the CDR3. Germline V CDR1 and CDR2: KGHSH, LQKENI. The CDR3 loop is CASSPQNSGSGETQYF. The CDR3 nucleotides are TGTGCCAGCTCCCCACAAAACTCGGGGTCCGGCGAGACCCAGTACTTC.

V is TRBV7-6 and J is TRBJ1-2; D gene ambiguous. Trimming stripped 0 bases from V and 2 bases from J, with 4 bases between. This CDR3 has 13 amino acids. Germline loops: CDR1 SGHVS, CDR2 FNYEAQ. The CDR3 loop is CASSLAVNYGYTF. The CDR3 nucleotides read TGTGCCAGCAGCTTAGCAGTAAACTATGGCTACACCTTC.

The rearrangement uses TRBV5-1 and TRBJ1-2, with D unclear. This CDR3 comprises 14 residues. Trimming removed 1 base at V and 2 bases at J, with 9 bases between. Germline V lookup: CDR1 SGHRS, CDR2 YFSETQ. The CDR3 sequence is CASSLFPGNYGYTF. The CDR3 coding sequence is TGCGCCAGCAGCTTGTTTCCGGGAAACTATGGCTACACCTTC.

This clone was observed a few times. The rearrangement uses TRBV4-1 and TRBJ1-1, with D possibly TRBD1 on 6 matching bases. Germline CDR1 is MGHRA and CDR2 is YSYEKL. V was pared by 1 base and J by 4 bases, with 19 bases between. This CDR3 comprises 17 residues. CDR3 residues: CASSQGRGGGSSTEAFF. CDR3 DNA: TGCGCCAGCAGCCAAGGGAGAGGGGGAGGGTCGAGCACTGAAGCTTTCTTT.

The chain has TRBV19 and TRBJ1-1; 10 bases are a match to TRBD1. Germline V CDR1 and CDR2: LNHDA, SQIVND (reference sequence). The CDR3 extends over 13 amino acids. The V and J ends lost 6 bases and 5 bases, in that order; junction bases with no gene match: 3. The CDR3 sequence: CASSRDRGTEAFF. DNA of the CDR3: TGTGCCAGTAGCCGGGACAGGGGTACTGAAGCTTTCTTT.

V usage is TRBV24-1 and J usage is TRBJ1-1, with no clear D. V lost 3 bases, J lost 8 bases, and 9 bases lay in between. CDR1 KGHDR and CDR2 SFDVKD come from the germline V gene. The CDR3 is 12 residues long. CDR3 coding DNA: TGTGCCACCAGTGATCGGACCGCGGAAGCTTTCTTT. The encoded protein is CATSDRTAEAFF.

In its sample, this clone was seen once. The chain has TRBV2 and TRBJ1-4; TRBD1 is a possible D gene (5 bases). V dropped 8 bases and J dropped 8 bases, with 21 bases sitting between them. CDR1 and CDR2 from the germline V gene are SNHLY and FYNNEI. This CDR3 comprises 15 residues. CDR3 coding DNA: TGTGCCAGCGAGTGGACACTAGCCCGGGGGGAAAAACTGTTTTTT. Its translation: CASEWTLARGEKLFF.

This clone was seen more than once but under ten times. The chain has TRBV12-3 or TRBV12-4 and TRBJ2-6; D is undetermined. CDR3 length equals 12 residues. The germline V and J ends were trimmed by 7 bases and 4 bases, with 5 bases remaining between them. The CDR3 DNA is TGTGCCAGCACCGCAGGGGCCAACGTCCTGACTTTC. The encoded protein is CASTAGANVLTF.

This clone was picked up a small number of times. The rearrangement links TRBV27 to TRBJ2-1; weak D call: TRBD1 (5 bases). Germline V gene sequence: CDR1 MNHEY, CDR2 SMNVEV (reference sequence). This CDR3 region has 16 residues. V dropped 5 bases and J dropped 0 bases, with 14 bases sitting between them. The CDR3, as DNA: TGTGCCAGCAGTACCCTTACAGGTTTCTCCTACAATGAGCAGTTCTTC. It specifies CASSTLTGFSYNEQFF.

The V gene is TRBV19, the J gene TRBJ1-1; tentatively, D is TRBD1 (5 bases). Germline V gene sequence: CDR1 LNHDA, CDR2 SQIVND (reference sequence). The CDR3 has 14 amino acids. Trimming took off 4 bases at V and 5 bases at J, with 14 bases between the two ends. CDR3 DNA sequence: TGTGCCAGTAGTAGCAGGGTGGGAGAAACTGAAGCTTTCTTT. Translating it yields CASSSRVGETEAFF.

The chain couples TRBV29-1 to TRBJ2-1; 9 nucleotides align to TRBD1. The CDR3 is 13 amino acids. Germline V CDR1 and CDR2: SQVTM, ANQGSEA. With V trimmed by 3 bases and J by 8 bases, 5 bases remained unmatched. The CDR3 sequence is CSVERDRVHEQFF. The CDR3 coding sequence is TGCAGCGTTGAGCGGGACAGGGTACATGAGCAGTTCTTC.

The chain joins TRBV3-1 (or the pseudogene TRBV3-2) to TRBJ2-3; 10 nucleotides agree with TRBD2. From germline, CDR1 is LGHDT and CDR2 YNNKEL (reference sequence). The CDR3 is 16 amino acids. The trim removed 4 bases at V and 1 base at J, leaving 5 bases unmatched. For the CDR3, the DNA is TGTGCCAGCAGCCGGTTAGCGGGGGGTCGCACAGATACGCAGTATTTT. Amino acid sequence: CASSRLAGGRTDTQYF.

Concerning this clone itself: Sequence at one end of the junction differs from germline and may be a read error. The chain joins TRBV3-1 (or the pseudogene TRBV3-2) to TRBJ1-1; D is perhaps TRBD1 (6 bases). CDR3 length equals 11 residues. Germline CDR1 and CDR2: LGHDT and YNNKEL (reference sequence). The CDR3 DNA follows: TGTGCCAGCAGCCATGATACAGGGTCCGACTTT. Its protein is CASSHDTGSDF.